The rows below give T cell receptor beta chains drawn from one sample of a study of T cells in Graves' hyperthyroidism and ophthalmopathy. MiXCR was run by TCRdb on the multiplex PCR reads, yielding one entry per CDR3 protein. The sample has hundreds of thousands of distinct CDR3 sequences, roughly 45% seen once. The specimen sequenced was peripheral blood or thyroid tissue (not recorded which). The receptors stem from an adult man with Graves' disease, either hyperthyroidism or ophthalmopathy (not recorded which). The CDR3 runs from the conserved cysteine through the conserved F or W. Each record gives: CDR3 length, J gene, V gene, clone size, D gene, CDR3 protein, CDR3 DNA. D genes are given only for firm matches. Some rows have no size entry. The others give once, few or many, or a class for an expanded clone.

13 | TRBJ1-1 | TRBV11-2 | many | . | CASSTPKYTEAFF | TGTGCCAGCAGCACCCCCAAGTACACTGAAGCTTTCTTT
16 | TRBJ2-7 | TRBV5-1 | . | TRBD1 | CASSLGGGQGTYEQYF | TGCGCCAGCAGCTTGGGAGGGGGACAGGGGACCTACGAGCAGTACTTC
15 | TRBJ1-2 | TRBV29-1 | . | . | CSVPSDGISNYGYTF | TGCAGCGTCCCATCGGACGGAATTTCTAACTATGGCTACACCTTC
10 | TRBJ2-7 | TRBV7-8 | . | . | CASSLDGKYF | TGTGCCAGCAGCTTAGACGGAAAGTACTTC
15 | TRBJ1-1 | TRBV10-3 | . | . | CAISESQDLNTEAFF | TGTGCCATCAGTGAGTCGCAAGACTTGAACACTGAAGCTTTCTTT
11 | TRBJ2-3 | TRBV20-1 | . | . | CSATWDWTQYF | TGCAGTGCTACGTGGGACTGGACGCAGTATTTT
16 | TRBJ2-6 | TRBV7-9 | . | TRBD1 | CASSTDRGSGANVLTF | TGTGCCAGCAGCACTGACAGGGGCTCTGGGGCCAACGTCCTGACTTTC
14 | TRBJ2-7 | TRBV20-1 | . | TRBD1 | CSARDRQGAYEQYF | TGCAGTGCTAGAGATCGGCAGGGGGCCTACGAGCAGTACTTC
12 | TRBJ2-7 | TRBV2 | many | . | CASRGISYEQYF | TGTGCCAGCAGGGGCATCTCTTACGAGCAGTACTTC
15 | TRBJ1-6 | TRBV5-1 | . | . | CASSLAGVHNSPLHF | TGCGCCAGCAGCTTGGCAGGGGTTCATAATTCACCCCTCCACTTT
15 | TRBJ2-7 | TRBV7-3 | once | TRBD1 | CASSFSAGGSYEQYF | TGTGCCAGCAGTTTTTCGGCAGGGGGAAGCTACGAGCAGTACTTC
12 | TRBJ1-1 | TRBV29-1 | many | . | CSGEGGDTEAFF | TGCAGCGGAGAGGGTGGCGACACTGAAGCTTTCTTT
15 | TRBJ1-4 | TRBV19 | few | . | CASATQDSTNEKLFF | TGTGCCAGTGCGACCCAGGATTCAACTAATGAAAAACTGTTTTTT